Below are 14 T cell receptor beta chains sequenced from a single sample in a study of metastatic and nonmetastatic thyroid tumors. TCRdb recomputed clones from the PCR reads via MiXCR. The table lists roughly 75,000 clones, roughly an eighth of them singletons. Treatment of any kind had been given to no patient before thyroid surgery. The sample was tumor tissue. These receptor sequences come from a female donor with papillary thyroid cancer or a benign thyroid nodule (not recorded which). Some clones in this sample may be carry-over from other donors' samples.

Turning to this clone: The same CDR3 also results from other DNA sequences found in this sample. The rearrangement joins TRBV5-4 to TRBJ2-2; 7 nucleotides align to TRBD2. The V and J ends lost 5 bases and 1 base, in that order; junction bases with no gene match: 5. This CDR3 is 15 amino acids long. The germline CDR1 and CDR2 sequences are SGHNT and YYREEE (reference sequence). The CDR3 coding sequence is TGTGCCAGCAGTCCTAGCGGTGGGAACACCGGGGAGCTGTTTTTT. Residues: CASSPSGGNTGELFF.

This clone was counted only a few times. A read error may explain this, as a much larger clone is one base away. This chain joins TRBV30 and TRBJ1-5; D remains ambiguous. With 1 base removed from V and 3 bases from J, the gap between germline ends came to 7 bases. From germline, CDR1 is GTSNPN and CDR2 SVGIG (reference sequence). The CDR3 length is 13 residues. CDR3 bases: TGTGCCTGGAGTGAGGTCTTCAATCAGCCCCAGCATTTT. It yields the protein CAWSEVFNQPQHF.

This clone was found many times. The J gene is TRBJ1-2, the V gene TRBV7-8, with D possibly being TRBD1 (6 bases). This CDR3 has 14 amino acids. Germline-derived CDR1 and CDR2 are SGHVS and FQNEAQ. V was trimmed by 5 bases and J by 6 bases, leaving 16 bases between them. The CDR3 protein is CASSLRTGSDGYTF. As DNA, the CDR3 is TGTGCCAGCAGCCTACGAACAGGGTCGGATGGCTACACCTTC. The whole variable domain, filled in from reference TRBV7-8 and TRBJ1-2, reads GAGVSQSPRYKVAKRGQDVALRCDPISGHVSLFWYQQALGQGPEFLTYFQNEAQLDKSGLPSDRFFAERPEGSVSTLKIQRTQQEDSAVYLCASSLRTGSDGYTFGSGTRLTVV.

This clone appeared many times. The chain employs TRBV3-1 and TRBJ1-2; D is unclear. The ends were cut back, 5 bases at V and 8 bases at J, with 15 bases in the middle. CDR1 and CDR2 (germline): LGHDT, YNNKEL (reference sequence). The length of the CDR3 is 13 residues. CDR3 nucleotide sequence: TGTGCCAGCAGCAAAAGAGAGGGTGGGGGCTACACCTTC. It yields the protein CASSKREGGGYTF.

This clone has only one observation. A much larger clone differs by one base, so this may be a read error. The chain links TRBV11-2 to TRBJ2-3, with 7 bases that match TRBD2. Germline V lookup: CDR1 SGHAT, CDR2 FQNNGV. CDR3 length: 16 residues. V dropped 4 bases and J dropped 5; count of bases not matched to a gene: 12. This chain's CDR3 is CASSWGLPGVGDTQYF. The DNA for the CDR3 is TGTGCCAGCAGCTGGGGACTACCGGGAGTGGGAGATACGCAGTATTTT.

The table lists this clone with many counts. In DNA, the CDR3 is TGTGCCAGTAGCTCGACAGGGGTTAATGAAAAACTGTTTTTT. Its translation: CASSSTGVNEKLFF. This sequence joins TRBV19 and TRBJ1-4; 8 bases line up with TRBD1. Germline CDR1 reads LNHDA; CDR2 reads SQIVND (reference sequence). The CDR3 is 14 residues long. V dropped 6 bases and J dropped 4; count of bases not matched to a gene: 4. Variable domain in full (rest from reference TRBV19 and TRBJ1-4): DGGITQSPKYLFRKEGQNVTLSCEQNLNHDAMYWYRQDPGQGLRLIYYSQIVNDFQKGDIAEGYSVSREKKESFPLTVTSAQKNPTAFYLCASSSTGVNEKLFFGSGTQLSVL.

Details on this clone: One base away lies a much larger clone, so this may be a sequencing read error. This chain joins TRBV28 and TRBJ1-1; the D gene is possibly TRBD1 (6 bases). Trimming shortened V by 3 bases and J by 6 bases, and 14 bases separated the two germline ends. CDR3 length: 14 residues. Germline CDR1 reads MDHEN; CDR2 reads SYDVKM. The CDR3 nucleotides are TGTGCCAGCAGTTTCCCCCTTCAGGGGCCTGAAGCTTTCTTT. This codes for CASSFPLQGPEAFF.

Only a few counts were recorded for this clone. The chain has TRBV6-1 and TRBJ2-4; weak D call: TRBD2 (6 bases). CDR1 and CDR2 from the germline V gene are MNHNS and SASEGT. The CDR3 is 13 amino acids. V was cut by 6 bases and J by 8 bases, with 14 bases left in between. CDR3 region: CASRGGFDDIQYF. DNA of the CDR3: TGTGCCAGCAGAGGAGGGTTTGATGACATTCAGTACTTC.

This clone was seen a few times. One end of the junction varies from germline; a read error may be responsible. Other nucleotide sequences from this sample produce the same CDR3. The chain carries TRBV27 and TRBJ1-6, with no clear D. CDR3 size: 18 residues. Germline V gives CDR1 MNHEY, CDR2 SMNVEV (reference sequence). CDR3 coding DNA: TGTGCCAGCAGTTTCCCCGGACGGCTGAGCTCCTATAATTCACCTCTCCACTTT. It yields the protein CASSFPGRLSSYNSPLHF.

At least ten counts were recorded for this clone. CDR3 residues: CASSLSGYEQYF. The CDR3 coding sequence is TGCGCCAGCAGCTTGTCAGGCTACGAGCAGTACTTC. This chain uses TRBV5-1 with TRBJ2-7; D gene ambiguous. Germline V gene sequence: CDR1 SGHRS, CDR2 YFSETQ. With 1 base removed from V and 3 bases from J, the gap between germline ends came to 5 bases. The CDR3 runs to 12 residues. The complete variable domain, with remaining parts taken from reference TRBV5-1 and TRBJ2-7, reads KAGVTQTPRYLIKTRGQQVTLSCSPISGHRSVSWYQQTPGQGLQFLFEYFSETQRNKGNFPGRFSGRQFSNSRSEMNVSTLELGDSALYLCASSLSGYEQYFGPGTRLTVT.

This clone was counted at least ten times. The chain uses TRBV18 and TRBJ2-7; D gene unclear. Germline loops: CDR1 KGHSH, CDR2 LQKENI. The CDR3 is made up of 15 amino acids. V shed 0 bases and J shed 3 bases, with 12 bases lying between them. Here the CDR3 DNA reads TGTGCCAGCTCACCACCGGCCGTCCCCCTCTACGAGCAGTACTTC. Translated: CASSPPAVPLYEQYF.

To note about this clone: One end of the junction fails to match germline, which may point to a read error. The rearrangement joins TRBV12-3 or TRBV12-4 to TRBJ2-7; TRBD2 matches 11 bases. CDR3 length: 17 amino acids. CDR3 nucleotides: TGTTCCAGCAGCCACACTTACTCCGGGACTAGCGGAATCGAGCAGTACTTC. It translates to CSSSHTYSGTSGIEQYF.

This clone appeared a few times. A much larger clone is a single base away; this may be a read error. The chain combines TRBV6-1 with TRBJ1-5; TRBD1 is a possible D gene (6 bases). Looked up from germline, CDR1 is MNHNS and CDR2 is SASEGT. CDR3 length: 16 amino acids. CDR3 sequence (DNA): TGTGCCAGCAGTCGCGGAGCAGGGGAGGCCAATCGGCCCCAGCATTTT. Encoded protein: CASSRGAGEANRPQHF.

Notes on this clone: Being one base from a much bigger clone, this may be a read error. This chain uses TRBV20-1 with TRBJ1-4; 7 bases are shared with TRBD1. This CDR3 has 13 residues. V lost 1 base to trimming and J lost 8 bases; unmatched junction nucleotides: 4. From germline, CDR1 is DFQATT and CDR2 SNEGSKA (reference sequence). The chain's CDR3 is CSARGQGMEKLFF. The CDR3 bases are TGCAGTGCTAGAGGACAGGGAATGGAAAAACTGTTTTTT.